Below, 7 T cell receptor beta chains from the same sample are listed, as sequenced in a study of blood T cell dynamics during melanoma immunotherapy. Time point defined: pre-treatment baseline. The protocol was immunoSEQ multiplex PCR, while the TCRdb copy is restricted to in-frame clones and leaves out a portion. The sample lists approximately 9,500 clones; about 88% were seen once. Sequenced here: blood, sampled from a patient treated with checkpoint blockade. The receptor source for this set is a human donor with melanoma.

The rearrangement joins TRBV30 to TRBJ2-7; D is perhaps TRBD1 (5 bases). The CDR3 covers 12 residues. The germline gives CDR1 GTSNPN, CDR2 SVGIG (reference sequence). V lost 2 bases to trimming and J lost 3 bases, with 8 bases between them. CDR3 sequence: CAWSSQGYEQYF. The CDR3 DNA sequence: TGTGCCTGGAGTAGCCAGGGCTACGAGCAGTACTTC.

This clone occurred once. This rearrangement joins TRBV6-5 to TRBJ1-1, with D maybe TRBD1 (5 bases). This CDR3 has 14 residues. Germline V gene data show CDR1 as MNHEY and CDR2 as SVGAGI. Trimming removed 6 bases from V and 7 bases from J, with 18 bases in between. CDR3 DNA: TGTGCCAGCAGACCCTTTTTGTGGCAGGGTGAAGCTTTCTTT. Translating gives CASRPFLWQGEAFF.

The rearrangement joins TRBV5-6 to TRBJ2-3, with 12 bases fitting TRBD1. Germline values: CDR1 SGHDT, CDR2 YYEEEE. The CDR3 loop spans 17 amino acids. V dropped 4 bases and J dropped 0; count of bases not matched to a gene: 6. CDR3 in DNA: TGTGCCAGCAGCACCGGGACAGGGGGCTTTAGCACAGATACGCAGTATTTT. Its protein product is CASSTGTGGFSTDTQYF. Combining the CDR3 with reference TRBV5-6 and TRBJ2-3 gives the whole variable domain DAGVTQSPTHLIKTRGQQVTLRCSPKSGHDTVSWYQQALGQGPQFIFQYYEEEERQRGNFPDRFSGHQFPNYSSELNVNALLLGDSALYLCASSTGTGGFSTDTQYFGPGTRLTVL.

V and J are TRBV4-1 and TRBJ2-5, with no clear D. The CDR3 is made up of 14 amino acids. The ends were cut back, 2 bases at V and 4 bases at J, with 11 bases in the middle. Germline lookup yields CDR1 MGHRA and CDR2 YSYEKL. CDR3 sequence: CASSQRSRVETQYF. In nucleotides, the CDR3 is TGCGCCAGCAGCCAAAGAAGTAGGGTAGAGACCCAGTACTTC.

This clone is a singleton in its sample. The chain carries TRBV6-5 and TRBJ2-7; no clear D gene. Per germline, CDR1 MNHEY and CDR2 SVGAGI. The CDR3 runs 13 residues. V was cut by 5 bases and J by 5 bases, with 13 bases left in between. CDR3: CASSERIGDEQYF. DNA of the CDR3: TGTGCCAGCAGTGAAAGAATTGGGGACGAGCAGTACTTC.

This rearrangement joins TRBV6-1 to TRBJ2-1; 8 positions match TRBD2. Germline V gives CDR1 MNHNS, CDR2 SASEGT. The CDR3 consists of 14 residues. Unmatched junction bases numbered 3, after V lost 6 bases and J lost 2 bases. CDR3 DNA: TGTGCCAGCAGGGCGGGGGGCACCTACAATGAGCAGTTCTTC. This translates into CASRAGGTYNEQFF.

The gene calls are TRBV7-2 and TRBJ2-7; 7 bases align to TRBD1. The ends lost 3 bases at V and 2 bases at J; junction bases unmatched: 1. In germline, CDR1 is SGHTA, CDR2 FQGNSA. The CDR3 totals 13 residues. CDR3 DNA: TGTGCCAGCAGCTTGACAGGGACCTACGAGCAGTACTTC. It encodes CASSLTGTYEQYF.